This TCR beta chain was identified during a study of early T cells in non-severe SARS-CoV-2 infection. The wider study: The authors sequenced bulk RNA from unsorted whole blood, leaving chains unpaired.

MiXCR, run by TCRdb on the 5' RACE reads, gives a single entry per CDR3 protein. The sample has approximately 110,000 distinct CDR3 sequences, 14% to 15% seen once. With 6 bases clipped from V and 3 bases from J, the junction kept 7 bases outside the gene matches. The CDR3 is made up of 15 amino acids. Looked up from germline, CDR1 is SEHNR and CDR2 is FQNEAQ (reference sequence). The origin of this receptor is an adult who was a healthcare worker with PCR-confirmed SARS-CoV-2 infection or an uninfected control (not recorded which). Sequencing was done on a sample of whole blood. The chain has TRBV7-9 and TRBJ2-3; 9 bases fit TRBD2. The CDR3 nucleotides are TGTGCCAGCAGTTCCACTAGCGGGCCGACAGATACGCAGTATTTT. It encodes CASSSTSGPTDTQYF. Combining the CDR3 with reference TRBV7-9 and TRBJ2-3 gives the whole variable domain DTGVSQNPRHKITKRGQNVTFRCDPISEHNRLYWYRQTLGQGPEFLTYFQNEAQLEKSRLLSDRFSAERPKGSFSTLEIQRTEQGDSAMYLCASSSTSGPTDTQYFGPGTRLTVL.